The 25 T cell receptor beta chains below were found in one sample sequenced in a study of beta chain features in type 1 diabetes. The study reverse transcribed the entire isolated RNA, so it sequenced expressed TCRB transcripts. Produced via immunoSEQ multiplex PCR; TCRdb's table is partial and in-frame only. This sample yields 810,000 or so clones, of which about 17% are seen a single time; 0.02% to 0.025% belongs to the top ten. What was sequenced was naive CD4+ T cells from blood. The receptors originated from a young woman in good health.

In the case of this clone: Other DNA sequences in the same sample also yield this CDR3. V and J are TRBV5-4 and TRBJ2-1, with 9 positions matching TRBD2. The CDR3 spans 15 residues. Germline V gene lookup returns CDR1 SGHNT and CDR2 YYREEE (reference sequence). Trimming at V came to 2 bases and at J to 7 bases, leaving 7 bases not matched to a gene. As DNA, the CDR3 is TGTGCCAGCAGCTTTGGCGGGAGGGCGGGGAATGAGCAGTTCTTC. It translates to CASSFGGRAGNEQFF.

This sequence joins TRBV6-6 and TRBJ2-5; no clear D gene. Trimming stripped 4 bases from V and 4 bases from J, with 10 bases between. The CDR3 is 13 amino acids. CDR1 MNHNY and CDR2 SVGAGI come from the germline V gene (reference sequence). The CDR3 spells CASSSLWAETQYF. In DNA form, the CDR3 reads TGTGCCAGCAGTTCGCTCTGGGCAGAGACCCAGTACTTC.

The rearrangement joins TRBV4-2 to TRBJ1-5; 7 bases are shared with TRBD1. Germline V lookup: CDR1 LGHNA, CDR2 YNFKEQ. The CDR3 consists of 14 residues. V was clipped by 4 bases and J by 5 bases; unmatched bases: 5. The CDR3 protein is CASSPGTADQPQHF. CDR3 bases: TGTGCCAGCAGCCCCGGGACAGCCGATCAGCCCCAGCATTTT.

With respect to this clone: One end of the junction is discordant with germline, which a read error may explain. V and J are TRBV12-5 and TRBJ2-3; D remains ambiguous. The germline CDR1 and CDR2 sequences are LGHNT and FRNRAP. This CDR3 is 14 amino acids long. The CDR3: CASGLGGSADTQYF. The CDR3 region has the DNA TGTGCTAGTGGCTTGGGTGGCTCGGCAGATACGCAGTATTTT.

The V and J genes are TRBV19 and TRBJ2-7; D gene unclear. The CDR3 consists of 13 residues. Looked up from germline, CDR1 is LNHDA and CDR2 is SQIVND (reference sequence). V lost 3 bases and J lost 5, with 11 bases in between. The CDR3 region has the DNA TGTGCCAGTAGTATGCGGAGAGGCGACGAGCAGTACTTC. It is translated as CASSMRRGDEQYF.

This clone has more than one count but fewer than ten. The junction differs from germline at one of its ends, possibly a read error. The chain's CDR3 is CASREGQHSNQPQHF. The CDR3 DNA sequence: TGTGCCAGCAGGGAAGGACAGCATAGCAATCAGCCCCAGCATTTT. This sequence joins TRBV2 and TRBJ1-5; the D gene is possibly TRBD1 (6 bases). There are 15 residues in the CDR3. In germline, CDR1 is SNHLY, CDR2 FYNNEI.

The DNA of the CDR3 is TGTGCCATCAGTCAGGACAGCACAGATACGCAGTATTTT. This translates into CAISQDSTDTQYF. This rearrangement joins TRBV10-3 to TRBJ2-3, with D unresolved. V gave up 5 bases and J gave up 0 bases, with 6 bases separating them. The CDR3 extends over 13 amino acids. The germline gives CDR1 ENHRY, CDR2 SYGVKD.

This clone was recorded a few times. DNA for the CDR3: TGTGCCAGCAGCTTACGCCCCCCGGGGGCGGCTGCCGGGGAGCTGTTTTTT. The encoded protein is CASSLRPPGAAAGELFF. This chain joins TRBV7-2 and TRBJ2-2; D tentatively fits TRBD1 or TRBD2 (6 bases each). Germline loops: CDR1 SGHTA, CDR2 FQGNSA. This CDR3 spans 17 amino acids. Trimming left V 2 bases short and J 6 bases short, with 19 bases between.

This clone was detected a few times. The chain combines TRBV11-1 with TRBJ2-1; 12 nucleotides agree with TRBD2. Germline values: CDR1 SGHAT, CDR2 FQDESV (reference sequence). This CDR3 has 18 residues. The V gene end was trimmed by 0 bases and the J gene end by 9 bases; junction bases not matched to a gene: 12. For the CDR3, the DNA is TGTGCCAGCAGCTTAGCGACGGGGAGACTAGCGGGAGCGGGTGAGCAGTTCTTC. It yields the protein CASSLATGRLAGAGEQFF.

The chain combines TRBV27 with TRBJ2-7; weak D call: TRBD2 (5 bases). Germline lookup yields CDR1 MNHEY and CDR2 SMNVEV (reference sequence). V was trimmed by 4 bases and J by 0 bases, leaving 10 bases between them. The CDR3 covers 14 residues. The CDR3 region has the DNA TGTGCCAGCAGTTCCGGACTGGTCTCCTACGAGCAGTACTTC. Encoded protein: CASSSGLVSYEQYF.

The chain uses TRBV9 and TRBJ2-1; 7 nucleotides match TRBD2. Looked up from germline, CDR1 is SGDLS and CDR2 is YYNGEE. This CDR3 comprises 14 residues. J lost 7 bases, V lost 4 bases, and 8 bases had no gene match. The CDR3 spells CASSIRTSENEQFF. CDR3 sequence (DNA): TGTGCCAGCAGCATCCGGACTAGTGAGAATGAGCAGTTCTTC.

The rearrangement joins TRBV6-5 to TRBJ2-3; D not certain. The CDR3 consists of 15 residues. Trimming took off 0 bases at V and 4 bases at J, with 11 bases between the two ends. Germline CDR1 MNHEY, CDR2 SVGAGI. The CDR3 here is CASSYSRSLPDTQYF. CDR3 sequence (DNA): TGTGCCAGCAGTTACTCTCGGTCGTTGCCAGATACGCAGTATTTT.

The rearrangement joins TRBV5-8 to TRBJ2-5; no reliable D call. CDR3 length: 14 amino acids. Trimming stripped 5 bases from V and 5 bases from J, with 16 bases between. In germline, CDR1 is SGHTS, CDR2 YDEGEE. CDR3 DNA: TGTGCCAGCAGTTCTCGCAGGCTGGGGGAGACCCAGTACTTC. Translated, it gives CASSSRRLGETQYF.

The CDR3 sequence is CASSQVSSGRAADTQYF. The CDR3 bases are TGCGCCAGCAGCCAAGTGTCTAGCGGGAGGGCGGCAGATACGCAGTATTTT. This rearrangement joins TRBV4-3 to TRBJ2-3, with 12 bases that match TRBD2. From germline, CDR1 is LGHNA and CDR2 YSLEER. This CDR3 has 17 amino acids. The V and J ends lost 1 base and 4 bases, in that order; junction bases with no gene match: 6.

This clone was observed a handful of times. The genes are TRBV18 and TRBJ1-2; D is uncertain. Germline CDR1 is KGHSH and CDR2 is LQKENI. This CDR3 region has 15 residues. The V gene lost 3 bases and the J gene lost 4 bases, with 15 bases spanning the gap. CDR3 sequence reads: CASSPEGLDSYGYTF. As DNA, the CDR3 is TGTGCCAGCTCACCCGAGGGTCTGGATAGCTATGGCTACACCTTC.

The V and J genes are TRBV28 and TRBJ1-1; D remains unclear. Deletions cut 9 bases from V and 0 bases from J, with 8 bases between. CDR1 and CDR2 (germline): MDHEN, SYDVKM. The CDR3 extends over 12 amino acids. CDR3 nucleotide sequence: TGTGCCAGTGACCAGCTGAACACTGAAGCTTTCTTT. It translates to CASDQLNTEAFF.

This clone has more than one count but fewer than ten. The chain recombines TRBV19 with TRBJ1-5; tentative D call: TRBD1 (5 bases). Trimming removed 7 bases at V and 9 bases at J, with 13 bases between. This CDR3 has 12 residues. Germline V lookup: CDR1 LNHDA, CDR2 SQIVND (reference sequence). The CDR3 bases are TGTGCCAGTAATACGGGGCCCGGGCCCCAGCATTTT. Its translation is CASNTGPGPQHF.

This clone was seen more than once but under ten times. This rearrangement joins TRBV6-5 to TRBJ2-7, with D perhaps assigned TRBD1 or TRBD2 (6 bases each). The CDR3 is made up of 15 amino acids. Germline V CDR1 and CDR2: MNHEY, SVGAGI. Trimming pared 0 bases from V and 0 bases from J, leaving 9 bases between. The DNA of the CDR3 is TGTGCCAGCAGTTACTCTTGGGGGGCCTCCTACGAGCAGTACTTC. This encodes CASSYSWGASYEQYF.

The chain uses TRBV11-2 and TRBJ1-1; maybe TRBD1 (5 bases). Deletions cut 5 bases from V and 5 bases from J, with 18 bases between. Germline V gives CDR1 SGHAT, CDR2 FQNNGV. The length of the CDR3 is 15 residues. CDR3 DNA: TGTGCCAGCAGCGAAATTAGGCGGGGCCTAACTGAAGCTTTCTTT. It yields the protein CASSEIRRGLTEAFF. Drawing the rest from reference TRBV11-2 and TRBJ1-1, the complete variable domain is EAGVAQSPRYKIIEKRQSVAFWCNPISGHATLYWYQQILGQGPKLLIQFQNNGVVDDSQLPKDRFSAERLKGVDSTLKIQPAKLEDSAVYLCASSEIRRGLTEAFFGQGTRLTVV.

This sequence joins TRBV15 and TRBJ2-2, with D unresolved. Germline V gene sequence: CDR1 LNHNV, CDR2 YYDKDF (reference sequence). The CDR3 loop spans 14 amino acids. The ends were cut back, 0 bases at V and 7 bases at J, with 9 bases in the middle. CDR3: CATSRDLQSGELFF. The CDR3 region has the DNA TGTGCCACCAGCAGAGATCTCCAAAGCGGGGAGCTGTTTTTT.

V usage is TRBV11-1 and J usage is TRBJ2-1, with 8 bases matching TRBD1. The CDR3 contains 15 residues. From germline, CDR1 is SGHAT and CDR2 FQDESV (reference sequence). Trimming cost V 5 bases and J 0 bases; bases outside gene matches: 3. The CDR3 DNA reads TGTGCCAGCAGCATCGGACAGGGCTCCTACAATGAGCAGTTCTTC. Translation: CASSIGQGSYNEQFF. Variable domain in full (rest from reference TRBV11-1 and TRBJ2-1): EAEVAQSPRYKITEKSQAVAFWCDPISGHATLYWYRQILGQGPELLVQFQDESVVDDSQLPKDRFSAERLKGVDSTLKIQPAELGDSAMYLCASSIGQGSYNEQFFGPGTRLTVL.

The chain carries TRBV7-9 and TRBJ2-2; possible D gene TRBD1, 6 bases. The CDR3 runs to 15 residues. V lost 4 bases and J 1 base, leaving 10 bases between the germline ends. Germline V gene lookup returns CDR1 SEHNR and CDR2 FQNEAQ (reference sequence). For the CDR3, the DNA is TGTGCCAGCAGCTCGAGAGGGGGGAACACCGGGGAGCTGTTTTTT. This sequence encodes CASSSRGGNTGELFF.

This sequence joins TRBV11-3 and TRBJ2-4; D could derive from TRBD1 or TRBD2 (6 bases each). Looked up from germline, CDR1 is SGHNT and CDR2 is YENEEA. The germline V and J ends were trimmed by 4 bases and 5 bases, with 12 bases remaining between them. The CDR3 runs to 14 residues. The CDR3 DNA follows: TGTGCCAGCAGCTCCGGAGGGGGGCAAAACATTCAGTACTTC. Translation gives CASSSGGGQNIQYF.

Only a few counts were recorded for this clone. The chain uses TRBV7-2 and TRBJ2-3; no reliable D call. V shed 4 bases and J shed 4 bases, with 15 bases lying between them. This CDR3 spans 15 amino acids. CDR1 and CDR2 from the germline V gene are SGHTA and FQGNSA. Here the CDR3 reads CASSSRAYPADTQYF. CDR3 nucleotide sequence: TGTGCCAGCAGCTCACGGGCCTACCCCGCAGATACGCAGTATTTT.

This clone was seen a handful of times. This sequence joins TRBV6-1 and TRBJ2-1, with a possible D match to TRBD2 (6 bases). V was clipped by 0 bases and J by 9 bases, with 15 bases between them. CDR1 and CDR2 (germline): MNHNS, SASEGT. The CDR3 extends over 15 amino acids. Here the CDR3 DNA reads TGTGCCAGCAGTGAAGCGCCGAGGAGGGATATTGAGCAGTTCTTC. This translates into CASSEAPRRDIEQFF.